This TCR beta chain was profiled in a study of T cell responses to AZD1222 COVID-19 vaccine. Study-level points and caveats: With dominance at 160-218 and 743-854, vaccine-associated CD4 TCRs spanned spike. Just a handful of AZD1222 recipients tested seropositive at baseline.

The CDR3 consists of 15 residues. Trimming cost V 0 bases and J 2 bases; bases outside gene matches: 1. Per germline, CDR1 MGHRA and CDR2 YSYEKL. As to this clone: Its matching antigen is unknown.

Clones were sequenced by immunoSEQ multiplex PCR, and TCRdb holds only the in-frame ones, with some missing. Of about 180,000 clones listed, 80% to 90% are singletons. The material was peripheral blood, obtained on day 0 of AZD1222 vaccination. This sequence joins TRBV4-1 and TRBJ1-5; 7 bases match TRBD1. This TCR came from an adult in good health. The CDR3 loop is CASSQDGQGNQPQHF. CDR3 nucleotide sequence: TGCGCCAGCAGCCAAGATGGACAGGGCAATCAGCCCCAGCATTTT.